This is a list of T cell receptor beta chains from one sample in a study of cytomegalovirus exposure and HLA in healthy donors. Profiling relied on immunoSEQ multiplex PCR, and the TCRdb table lists in-frame clones only, not all of them. The sample shows approximately 82,000 clones, about 78% of them seen only once. Sequencing was done on a sample of PBMCs. The receptors shown here come from a man in his forties in good health and CMV-seronegative. Both conserved end residues are part of each CDR3. A D gene is named only where the DNA matches it firmly. Only part of the rows carry a size: once, few, many, or a class if the clone is expanded.

>TRBV13|TRBD2|TRBJ2-2|few
TGTGCCAGCAGCTTAGGCCCGTTCCCTAGCGGGGGGACCGGGGAGCTGTTTTTT
CASSLGPFPSGGTGELFF
>TRBV18|NA|TRBJ2-5|NA
TGTGCCAGCTCACCACCGGGGGGAAGAGAGACCCAGTACTTC
CASSPPGGRETQYF
>TRBV6-1|TRBD2|TRBJ2-1|NA
TGTGCCAGCAGACAGACCGGGACTAGCAAGAATGAGCAGTTCTTC
CASRQTGTSKNEQFF
>TRBV15|NA|TRBJ2-7|NA
TGTGCCACCAGCAGAGGTGGTAGCGGAAAATACGAGCAGTACTTC
CATSRGGSGKYEQYF
>TRBV5-5|TRBD1|TRBJ1-3|NA
TGTGCCAGCACCCCCTCCGGGACAGGGGACTCTGGAAACACCATATATTTT
CASTPSGTGDSGNTIYF
>TRBV27|NA|TRBJ2-7|NA
TGTGCCAGCAGTCCAGGAGGCAACTCCTACGAGCAGTACTTC
CASSPGGNSYEQYF
>TRBV4-2|TRBD2|TRBJ2-1|NA
TGTGCCAGCAGCCAAGATCCGGCTAGCGGTGGGTACAATGAGCAGTTCTTC
CASSQDPASGGYNEQFF
>TRBV27|NA|TRBJ1-5|once
TGTGCCAGCAGGTCAGGGGCACGGGATCAGCCCCAGCATTTT
CASRSGARDQPQHF
>TRBV19|TRBD1|TRBJ1-4|NA
TGTGCCAGTAGGAGACAGGGAGGTGAAAAACTGTTTTTT
CASRRQGGEKLFF
>TRBV25-1|TRBD2|TRBJ2-7|NA
TGTGCCAGCAGTAAGACTAGCGGGACCTACGAGCAGTACTTC
CASSKTSGTYEQYF
>TRBV5-4|NA|TRBJ2-2|NA
TGTGCCAGCAGTCGGACCGAGGGAGAGCTGTTTTTT
CASSRTEGELFF
>TRBV28|NA|TRBJ1-1|NA
TGTGCCAGCAGCCAACTCCAACTGAACACTGAAGCTTTCTTT
CASSQLQLNTEAFF
>TRBV5-4|TRBD1|TRBJ2-7|NA
TGTGCCAGCAGCCCGGGGGGGACAGGGGGGACCTACGAGCAGTACTTC
CASSPGGTGGTYEQYF
>TRBV2|TRBD1|TRBJ2-7|NA
TGTGCCAGCAGTCCGGAAGGGACAGGGCAGAACGAGCAGTACTTC
CASSPEGTGQNEQYF
>TRBV7-9|NA|TRBJ2-7|NA
TGTGCCAGCAGCCCTGGACAGACCGAGCAGTACTTC
CASSPGQTEQYF
>TRBV4-1|NA|TRBJ2-2|NA
TGCGCCAGCAGCCAAGCCGGGCAGGGCACCGGGGAGCTGTTTTTT
CASSQAGQGTGELFF
>TRBV25-1|TRBD1|TRBJ1-1|NA
TGTGCCAGCAGGGGACAGGGGACTGAAGCTTTCTTT
CASRGQGTEAFF
>TRBV11-3|NA|TRBJ2-1|NA
TGTGCCAGCAGCCTACTTACGGGTGAGCAGTTCTTC
CASSLLTGEQFF
>TRBV5-1|TRBD2|TRBJ2-5|once
TGCGCCAGCAGCCCAAACGGCGGGAGAGCGGAGACCCAGTACTTC
CASSPNGGRAETQYF
>TRBV19|NA|TRBJ2-5|NA
TGTGCCAGTAGTACCAGGTGGGGCGAGACCCAGTACTTC
CASSTRWGETQYF
>TRBV9|TRBD1|TRBJ2-4|NA
TGTGCCAGCAGCGCGTCAGGGGGCCCCGCCAAAAACATTCAGTACTTC
CASSASGGPAKNIQYF
>TRBV19|NA|TRBJ2-7|NA
TGTGCCAGTAGTATAGTCAACAGGGGGAGGGCCTACGAGCAGTACTTC
CASSIVNRGRAYEQYF
>TRBV7-9|NA|TRBJ2-7|few
TGTGCCAGCAGACCACCAGGGTCCTACGAGCAGTACTTC
CASRPPGSYEQYF
>TRBV19|NA|TRBJ2-3|NA
TGTGCCAGTAGTACCCCCCGAGGGCGCTACACAGATACGCAGTATTTT
CASSTPRGRYTDTQYF
>TRBV2|NA|TRBJ2-5|few
TGTGCCAGCAGTCAGCAAGAGACCCAGTACTTC
CASSQQETQYF
>TRBV7-2|NA|TRBJ2-3|NA
TGTGCCAGCAGCTCACTCCTAAGAGGAGATACGCAGTATTTT
CASSSLLRGDTQYF
>TRBV25-1|NA|TRBJ1-5|NA
TGTGCCAGCAGTGACGGGGGTCCTGGGGAGAGGAATCAGCCCCAGCATTTT
CASSDGGPGERNQPQHF
>TRBV2|NA|TRBJ1-4|NA
TGTGCCAGCAGTTCAGGGACAAGGGGCGAAAAACTGTTTTTT
CASSSGTRGEKLFF